Each of the 31 T cell receptor beta chains below was sequenced from the same sample in a study of T cells in Graves' hyperthyroidism and ophthalmopathy (dated by TCRdb to 2018 to 2020). Libraries were constructed by multiplex PCR. Sequencer: Illumina HiSeq 2000. Amplification of TCR beta CDR3 regions was carried out from RNA transcripts. A first-round RT-PCR of the TCR CDR3 used the HTBI primer set with the Qiagen OneStep RT-PCR kit. In TCRdb, the public reads were trimmed at Q25 with fastp and aligned with MiXCR, with productive beta chains retained. Each entry is one CDR3 protein sequence, shown with its most common DNA and genes. In all, the sample holds under 700,000 distinct CDR3 sequences, and approximately 15% of those were seen once. The ten biggest clones cover about 18% of the sample. The sequenced sample consisted of blood. The receptor source for this set is a woman aged 18-29 years with Graves' hyperthyroidism.

This clonotype occurred a few times. The chain links TRBV20-1 to TRBJ2-5; D not certain. The CDR3 is made up of 14 amino acids. V gave up 3 bases and J gave up 0 bases, with 11 bases separating them. Germline CDR1 and CDR2: DFQATT and SNEGSKA (reference sequence). The CDR3 DNA follows: TGCAGTGCTAGTGTTCTGGCATACCAAGAGACCCAGTACTTC. Amino acid sequence: CSASVLAYQETQYF.

V usage is TRBV27 and J usage is TRBJ1-2, with 8 bases lining up with TRBD1. Trimming cost V 0 bases and J 5 bases; bases outside gene matches: 8. This CDR3 has 16 amino acids. Germline V gives CDR1 MNHEY, CDR2 SMNVEV (reference sequence). CDR3 sequence reads: CASSLSPTGGTYGYTF. The CDR3 DNA follows: TGTGCCAGCAGTTTATCGCCCACAGGGGGAACGTATGGCTACACCTTC.

This clonotype was recorded many times. The chain is built from TRBV7-9 and TRBJ2-3; D uncertain. The CDR3 runs to 14 residues. Trimming left V 4 bases short and J 0 bases short, with 8 bases between. The germline V gene encodes CDR1 SEHNR and CDR2 FQNEAQ (reference sequence). CDR3 nucleotide sequence: TGTGCCAGCAGCTCAAAGGACAGCACAGATACGCAGTATTTT. This encodes CASSSKDSTDTQYF. Combining the CDR3 with reference TRBV7-9 and TRBJ2-3 gives the whole variable domain DTGVSQNPRHKITKRGQNVTFRCDPISEHNRLYWYRQTLGQGPEFLTYFQNEAQLEKSRLLSDRFSAERPKGSFSTLEIQRTEQGDSAMYLCASSSKDSTDTQYFGPGTRLTVL.

Comments on this clonotype: This may be a read error: a much more frequent sequence differs by one nucleotide. The rearrangement uses TRBV18 and TRBJ1-5, with D possibly being TRBD1 (6 bases). In germline, CDR1 is KGHSH, CDR2 LQKENI. The CDR3 totals 15 residues. As DNA, the CDR3 is TGTGCCAGCTCACACACTGACAGGAGCAGTCAGCCCCAGCATTTT. As protein: CASSHTDRSSQPQHF.

This clonotype was recorded at least ten times. The gene calls are TRBV6-2 or TRBV6-3 and TRBJ1-5; D unresolved. The V gene lost 0 bases and the J gene lost 6 bases, with 9 bases spanning the gap. CDR1 and CDR2 from the germline V gene are MNHEY and SVGEGT. This CDR3 has 14 residues. The CDR3 DNA follows: TGTGCCAGCAGTTACTCGGTCGGAGGTCAGCCCCAGCATTTT. Protein: CASSYSVGGQPQHF.

The chain carries TRBV5-1 and TRBJ2-1, with 16 nucleotides matching TRBD2. Germline trimming cut 0 bases from V and 8 bases from J; bases unmatched to any gene: 5. CDR1 SGHRS and CDR2 YFSETQ come from the germline V gene. This CDR3 comprises 17 residues. In DNA, the CDR3 is TGCGCCAGCAGCTTGGTCGGAGGGACTAGCGGGGGGGATGAGCAGTTCTTC. Amino acid sequence: CASSLVGGTSGGDEQFF.

This clonotype was counted between two and nine times. The chain uses TRBV20-1 and TRBJ2-5; 7 bases match TRBD1. The CDR3 loop spans 12 amino acids. V lost 5 bases, J lost 1 base, and 1 base stayed unmatched. Germline V CDR1 and CDR2: DFQATT, SNEGSKA (reference sequence). Here the CDR3 DNA reads TGCAGTGCTGGGGACAGCCAAGAGACCCAGTACTTC. It translates to CSAGDSQETQYF.

V is TRBV6-2 or TRBV6-3 and J is TRBJ1-1; 7 nucleotides match TRBD1. The junction had 14 bases not matched to a gene; V was cut back by 6 bases and J by 7 bases. Germline CDR1 MNHEY, CDR2 SVGEGT. CDR3 length: 15 residues. Here the CDR3 DNA reads TGTGCCAGCAGGACTGCGGAGGGGGCCGGTGGTGAAGCTTTCTTT. Encoded protein: CASRTAEGAGGEAFF.

This clonotype appeared many times. V usage is TRBV27 and J usage is TRBJ2-7, with TRBD2 identical over 8 bases. The germline V gene has CDR1 MNHEY and CDR2 SMNVEV (reference sequence). This CDR3 has 14 residues. After removal of 4 bases from V and 0 bases from J, the junction contained 2 bases not matched to a gene. The CDR3 DNA follows: TGTGCCAGCAGTTCTAGCGGGTACTCCTACGAGCAGTACTTC. Amino acids: CASSSSGYSYEQYF.

This clonotype turned up a few times. The chain employs TRBV11-3 and TRBJ1-5, with 8 bases that match TRBD1. V lost 5 bases to trimming and J lost 5 bases; unmatched junction nucleotides: 8. Per the germline V gene, CDR1 is SGHNT and CDR2 is YENEEA. The CDR3 runs to 15 residues. In nucleotides, the CDR3 is TGTGCCAGCAGCAGACGACAGGGGCCCTATCAGCCCCAGCATTTT. Translating gives CASSRRQGPYQPQHF.

This clonotype was found many times. The V call is TRBV29-1, the J call TRBJ2-5; D unresolved. CDR1 and CDR2 (germline): SQVTM, ANQGSEA. The V end lost 1 base, the J end lost 0 bases, and 6 bases lay between the germline ends. CDR3 size: 13 residues. CDR3 protein: CSVEGRYQETQYF. The CDR3 DNA follows: TGCAGCGTTGAAGGTAGATACCAAGAGACCCAGTACTTC.

This clonotype was counted at least ten times. The chain employs TRBV3-1 and TRBJ2-7; D tentatively fits TRBD1 or TRBD2 (5 bases each). V was clipped by 4 bases and J by 5 bases, with 15 bases between them. This CDR3 has 14 residues. Looked up from germline, CDR1 is LGHDT and CDR2 is YNNKEL (reference sequence). Here the CDR3 reads CASSLRDPNDEQYF. For the CDR3, the DNA is TGTGCCAGCAGCCTCCGGGACCCAAACGACGAGCAGTACTTC.

This sequence joins TRBV13 and TRBJ2-3; 7 bases match TRBD2. The CDR3 sequence is 15 residues long. Trimming removed 7 bases from V and 3 bases from J; junction bases left unmatched: 10. CDR1 is PRHDT and CDR2 is FYEKMQ in the germline V gene (reference sequence). DNA for the CDR3: TGTGCCAGCACGCTAAAGCGGGGAGAAACAGATACGCAGTATTTT. Its protein product is CASTLKRGETDTQYF. Full variable domain (remainder filled in from reference TRBV13 and TRBJ2-3): AAGVIQSPRHLIKEKRETATLKCYPIPRHDTVYWYQQGPGQDPQFLISFYEKMQSDKGSIPDRFSAQQFSDYHSELNMSSLELGDSALYFCASTLKRGETDTQYFGPGTRLTVL.

The chain links TRBV12-3 or TRBV12-4 to TRBJ1-4; D perhaps matches TRBD1 (6 bases). Trimming removed 1 base from V and 11 bases from J, with 14 bases in between. The CDR3 has 14 residues. CDR3 amino acids: CASSLDLGGAKLFF. The CDR3 DNA reads as TGTGCCAGCAGTTTAGATTTAGGGGGGGCGAAACTGTTTTTT.

In its sample, this clonotype was seen many times. V gene TRBV6-1 combines with J gene TRBJ2-1, with D possibly TRBD1 on 5 matching bases. V was clipped by 5 bases and J by 4 bases, with 15 bases between them. Looked up from germline, CDR1 is MNHNS and CDR2 is SASEGT. CDR3 length: 15 amino acids. The CDR3 DNA reads TGTGCCAGCAGTCACCGCGGTGGGGCGTACAATGAGCAGTTCTTC. Amino acids: CASSHRGGAYNEQFF.

This clonotype was recorded many times. V and J are TRBV11-1 and TRBJ1-2; D gene unclear. The CDR3 is 15 residues long. Between the trimmed V and J ends, which lost 3 bases and 2 bases, there was a span of 13 bases. In germline, CDR1 is SGHAT, CDR2 FQDESV (reference sequence). This CDR3 is CASSLEHSSNYGYTF. The DNA of the CDR3 is TGTGCCAGCAGCTTGGAGCACAGTTCGAACTATGGCTACACCTTC.

Ten or more counts support this clonotype. This rearrangement joins TRBV20-1 to TRBJ1-2; no clear D gene. This CDR3 contains 14 residues. V was pared by 1 base and J by 0 bases, with 9 bases between. Germline V lookup: CDR1 DFQATT, CDR2 SNEGSKA (reference sequence). The chain's CDR3 is CSARAAVTNYGYTF. The CDR3 nucleotides are TGCAGTGCTAGAGCGGCAGTTACTAACTATGGCTACACCTTC.

Concerning this clonotype: The junction differs from germline at one of its ends, possibly a read error. The rearrangement joins TRBV5-1 to TRBJ2-5; D perhaps matches TRBD1 (5 bases). Per the germline V gene, CDR1 is SGHRS and CDR2 is YFSETQ. The CDR3 has 14 residues. In DNA, the CDR3 is TGCGCCAGCAGCACCCAGGGCAGAAGAGAGACCCAGCACTTC. The encoded protein is CASSTQGRRETQHF.

This clonotype has a count of ten or more. The J gene is TRBJ2-5, the V gene TRBV12-3 or TRBV12-4, with 9 bases that match TRBD1. Trimming at V came to 6 bases and at J to 5 bases, leaving 10 bases not matched to a gene. The CDR3 has 15 amino acids. DNA for the CDR3: TGTGCCAGCAGGCAGGAGACAGGGGGATTTGAGACCCAGTACTTC. Translated: CASRQETGGFETQYF.

There are many counts of this clonotype. The CDR3 region is CASSLGTSGLYQETQYF. The CDR3 bases are TGTGCCAGCAGCTTAGGGACTAGCGGTTTGTACCAAGAGACCCAGTACTTC. The genes are TRBV7-2 and TRBJ2-5; 10 bases fit TRBD2. The CDR3 has 17 residues. From germline, CDR1 is SGHTA and CDR2 FQGNSA. V trimming: 1 base; J trimming: 0 bases; junction bases outside the gene matches: 5.

The rearrangement uses TRBV11-3 and TRBJ2-3; tentative D call: TRBD2 (7 bases). In germline, CDR1 is SGHNT, CDR2 YENEEA. The CDR3 consists of 17 residues. V was trimmed by 4 bases and J by 1 base, leaving 18 bases between them. In nucleotides, the CDR3 is TGTGCCAGCAGCTCGGCCTGGGGGGGGGCTGGCACAGATACGCAGTATTTT. It is translated as CASSSAWGGAGTDTQYF.

The chain has TRBV7-6 and TRBJ2-1; 16 bases align to TRBD2. The trim removed 5 bases at V and 0 bases at J, leaving 4 bases unmatched. Germline V lookup: CDR1 SGHVS, CDR2 FNYEAQ. CDR3 length: 18 residues. Here the CDR3 DNA reads TGTGCCAGCAGCCCGGGACTAGCGGGAGGGCCCTCCTACAATGAGCAGTTCTTC. It specifies CASSPGLAGGPSYNEQFF.

This clonotype was found many times. The V and J genes are TRBV6-6 and TRBJ2-7; TRBD1 might be the D (6 bases). Germline V CDR1 and CDR2: MNHNY, SVGAGI (reference sequence). The CDR3 runs to 15 residues. Deletions cut 0 bases from V and 3 bases from J, with 12 bases between. CDR3 region: CASSYSSGTSYEQYF. The CDR3 DNA reads TGTGCCAGCAGTTACTCGTCAGGGACAAGCTACGAGCAGTACTTC.

Only a few counts were recorded for this clonotype. V usage is TRBV19 and J usage is TRBJ2-5, with no clear D. Germline values: CDR1 LNHDA, CDR2 SQIVND (reference sequence). The CDR3 covers 15 residues. V was pared by 4 bases and J by 5 bases, with 17 bases between. The CDR3 DNA is TGTGCCAGTAGTACCCAAACAGTGGTTGGGGAGACCCAGTACTTC. It translates to CASSTQTVVGETQYF.

The J gene is TRBJ2-7, the V gene TRBV20-1; 10 bases match TRBD2. CDR1 and CDR2 (germline): DFQATT, SNEGSKA (reference sequence). The CDR3 totals 13 residues. Trimming removed 6 bases from V and 3 bases from J; junction bases left unmatched: 5. The CDR3 loop is CSALRLAGYEQYF. CDR3 DNA: TGCAGTGCCCTAAGACTAGCGGGCTACGAGCAGTACTTC.

The CDR3 DNA follows: TGTGCCAGCAGCACTACCCTAGCGGGATTGAAAAACATTCAGTACTTC. Its protein is CASSTTLAGLKNIQYF. The rearrangement joins TRBV11-1 to TRBJ2-4, with 9 nucleotides matching TRBD2. The CDR3 contains 16 residues. V shed 5 bases, J shed 4 bases, and the junction held 9 bases outside the gene matches. Germline V gene data show CDR1 as SGHAT and CDR2 as FQDESV (reference sequence).

There are a few counts of this clonotype. The chain uses TRBV24-1 and TRBJ2-2, with TRBD1 matching 9 bases. The germline V gene has CDR1 KGHDR and CDR2 SFDVKD. V shed 10 bases and J 10 bases; nucleotides not matched to a gene: 15. The CDR3 length is 15 residues. The CDR3 region has the DNA TGTGCCACAGCCGAACCGGGACAGGGTCGAAAGGAGCTGTTTTTT. It is translated as CATAEPGQGRKELFF.

This chain links TRBV6-5 with TRBJ2-3; 9 nucleotides line up with TRBD2. The CDR3 has 17 amino acids. The germline CDR1 and CDR2 sequences are MNHEY and SVGAGI. The junction had 13 bases not matched to a gene; V was cut back by 6 bases and J by 3 bases. The CDR3 DNA reads as TGTGCCAGCAGGTCACTCTTATGGAGCGGGGGGACAGATACGCAGTATTTT. Its translation is CASRSLLWSGGTDTQYF.

This clonotype came up many times. The rearrangement links TRBV20-1 to TRBJ1-5, with 7 nucleotides matching TRBD1. Germline assignment: CDR1 DFQATT and CDR2 SNEGSKA (reference sequence). The CDR3 consists of 17 residues. Unmatched junction bases numbered 14, after V lost 2 bases and J lost 4 bases. CDR3 amino acids: CSARSPPDRARNQPQHF. The CDR3 region has the DNA TGCAGTGCTAGAAGCCCCCCCGACAGGGCACGGAATCAGCCCCAGCATTTT.

The rearrangement uses TRBV18 and TRBJ2-5; 7 bases align to TRBD1. Germline V gene sequence: CDR1 KGHSH, CDR2 LQKENI. There are 13 residues in the CDR3. The junction had 1 base not matched to a gene; V was cut back by 3 bases and J by 3 bases. The CDR3 region has the DNA TGTGCCAGCTCACCGGGACAGAAAGAGACCCAGTACTTC. Encoded protein: CASSPGQKETQYF.

This clonotype occurred a few times. This chain joins TRBV29-1 and TRBJ2-3, with D perhaps TRBD2 (6 bases). CDR1 is SQVTM and CDR2 is ANQGSEA in the germline V gene. This CDR3 region has 14 residues. V lost 4 bases to trimming and J lost 5 bases, with 16 bases between them. The CDR3 region is CSVVGGVFGDTQYF. CDR3 in DNA: TGCAGCGTTGTGGGCGGGGTGTTTGGAGATACGCAGTATTTT.